This passage covers 23 T cell receptor beta chains from one sample sequenced in a study of blood T cell repertoires in COVID-19 (dated by TCRdb to about 2020). Libraries were built with the immunoSEQ multiplex PCR assay. Imported from immuneACCESS, the table was reduced by TCRdb to in-frame sequences with V and J called. These copies leave out some clones; in studies compared against another copy, an unresolved V gene accounts for under half, and the cause of the remainder is not known. The table for this sample lists about 250,000 clones; roughly 86% of them were counted only once. The ten largest clones capture around 1.5% of the sample. Material: peripheral blood. The receptors were gathered from a woman aged 55-70 years who had recovered from COVID-19.

The chain carries TRBV6-6 and TRBJ1-4, with TRBD1 matching over 7 bases. V was pared by 0 bases and J by 8 bases, with 6 bases of the junction left unmatched. CDR1 is MNHNY and CDR2 is SVGAGI in the germline V gene (reference sequence). This CDR3 comprises 15 residues. The CDR3 DNA follows: TGTGCCAGCAGTTACTCAAACAGGGGAAGGGAAAAACTGTTTTTT. Translating gives CASSYSNRGREKLFF.

J is TRBJ2-1 and V is TRBV15, with D possibly matching TRBD2 (7 bases). Germline V lookup: CDR1 LNHNV, CDR2 YYDKDF (reference sequence). There are 15 residues in the CDR3. The V gene lost 2 bases and the J gene lost 4 bases, with 12 bases spanning the gap. This CDR3 is CATSRLQGGYNEQFF. The CDR3 DNA sequence: TGTGCCACCAGCAGATTACAGGGAGGGTACAATGAGCAGTTCTTC.

This chain uses TRBV10-2 with TRBJ1-5, with 8 bases aligning to TRBD1. CDR3 size: 18 residues. V shed 2 bases and J 0 bases; nucleotides not matched to a gene: 9. The germline gives CDR1 WSHSY, CDR2 SAAADI. CDR3 nucleotide sequence: TGCGCCAGCAGTGAGCCGACAGGGGCTCTTTATAGCAATCAGCCCCAGCATTTT. It is translated as CASSEPTGALYSNQPQHF.

This sequence joins TRBV9 and TRBJ2-3; 13 bases are a match to TRBD2. This CDR3 region has 16 residues. Germline CDR1 SGDLS, CDR2 YYNGEE. V shed 4 bases, J shed 1 base, and the junction held 3 bases outside the gene matches. CDR3 sequence: CASSIGTSGGTDTQYF. The CDR3 region has the DNA TGTGCCAGCAGCATTGGGACTAGCGGGGGCACAGATACGCAGTATTTT.

This clone was counted once. This chain links TRBV5-4 with TRBJ1-6, with unresolved D. Trimming removed 6 bases from V and 0 bases from J, with 13 bases in between. Per germline, CDR1 SGHNT and CDR2 YYREEE (reference sequence). The CDR3 loop spans 16 amino acids. The CDR3 nucleotides are TGTGCCAGCACCTCAGACGGGAGCTCCTATAATTCACCCCTCCACTTT. Translated: CASTSDGSSYNSPLHF.

This clone was counted a few times. The chain links TRBV27 to TRBJ1-1, with D perhaps TRBD1 (6 bases). Trimming left V 7 bases short and J 4 bases short, with 16 bases between. Germline CDR1 and CDR2: MNHEY and SMNVEV (reference sequence). This CDR3 has 14 residues. The CDR3 bases are TGTGCCAGCACCCTACTACAGGGTAGCACTGAAGCTTTCTTT. Protein sequence: CASTLLQGSTEAFF.

V usage is TRBV7-2 and J usage is TRBJ1-3; D is possibly TRBD1 (5 bases). V shed 7 bases and J shed 1 base, with 17 bases lying between them. The CDR3 has 16 residues. Per the germline V gene, CDR1 is SGHTA and CDR2 is FQGNSA. The CDR3 DNA is TGTGCCAGCACCCAAAGCTCGGGGGGATCTGGAAACACCATATATTTT. Amino acid sequence: CASTQSSGGSGNTIYF.

This rearrangement joins TRBV3-1 (or the pseudogene TRBV3-2) to TRBJ2-4, with D perhaps TRBD2 (5 bases). V lost 4 bases, J lost 7 bases, and 14 bases lay in between. CDR3 length: 14 residues. Germline loops: CDR1 LGHDT, CDR2 YNNKEL (reference sequence). CDR3 loop: CASSPRTLWNIQYF. The CDR3 DNA sequence: TGTGCCAGCAGCCCGCGGACTTTGTGGAACATTCAGTACTTC.

The chain recombines TRBV2 with TRBJ1-4; 8 positions agree with TRBD1. V gave up 8 bases and J gave up 4 bases; unmatched junction bases: 3. The CDR3 is 13 residues long. CDR1 is SNHLY, CDR2 FYNNEI, per germline. CDR3 region: CASAGQVNEKLFF. The DNA of the CDR3 is TGTGCCAGCGCGGGACAGGTTAATGAAAAACTGTTTTTT. Combining the CDR3 with reference TRBV2 and TRBJ1-4 gives the whole variable domain EPEVTQTPSHQVTQMGQEVILRCVPISNHLYFYWYRQILGQKVEFLVSFYNNEISEKSEIFDDQFSVERPDGSNFTLKIRSTKLEDSAMYFCASAGQVNEKLFFGSGTQLSVL.

J is TRBJ2-6 and V is TRBV5-1; D is ambiguous. The V and J ends lost 1 base and 5 bases respectively, with 13 bases between them. Germline V lookup: CDR1 SGHRS, CDR2 YFSETQ. The CDR3 contains 16 residues. The DNA for the CDR3 is TGCGCCAGCAGCTTGCCCTTTCAAACTCGGGCCAACGTCCTGACTTTC. Protein: CASSLPFQTRANVLTF.

This clone was seen only a few times. The gene calls are TRBV2 and TRBJ1-2; D gene ambiguous. The CDR3 runs to 11 residues. CDR1 is SNHLY, CDR2 FYNNEI, per germline. Here the CDR3 DNA reads TGTGTCGGAGGGCCTAACTATGGCTACACCTTC. This sequence encodes CVGGPNYGYTF. The full variable domain, its missing parts supplied by reference TRBV2 and TRBJ1-2, is EPEVTQTPSHQVTQMGQEVILRCVPISNHLYFYWYRQILGQKVEFLVSFYNNEISEKSEIFDDQFSVERPDGSNFTLKIRSTKLEDSAMYFCVGGPNYGYTFGSGTRLTVV.

The CDR3 DNA reads TGTGCCAGCAGCGAATGGACAGGGAGGGACACTGAAGCTTTCTTT. The encoded protein is CASSEWTGRDTEAFF. The chain links TRBV27 to TRBJ1-1; 8 bases align to TRBD1. The germline gives CDR1 MNHEY, CDR2 SMNVEV (reference sequence). With V trimmed by 6 bases and J by 3 bases, 9 bases remained unmatched. The CDR3 sequence is 15 residues long.

This sequence joins TRBV9 and TRBJ2-7; the D gene is possibly TRBD2 (5 bases). Germline-derived CDR1 and CDR2 are SGDLS and YYNGEE. The CDR3 is 14 residues long. Trimming removed 3 bases from V and 4 bases from J, with 14 bases in between. The CDR3 is CASSDTLLAYEQYF. For the CDR3, the DNA is TGTGCCAGCAGCGACACGCTCCTAGCATACGAGCAGTACTTC.

The chain recombines TRBV6-5 with TRBJ1-5, with TRBD1 matching over 7 bases. Germline V lookup: CDR1 MNHEY, CDR2 SVGAGI. The CDR3 runs 14 residues. Trimming cost V 9 bases and J 4 bases; bases outside gene matches: 9. The CDR3 DNA reads TGTGCCAGTCATAGACAGGGTCCTAATCAGCCCCAGCATTTT. It specifies CASHRQGPNQPQHF.

The chain has TRBV28 and TRBJ2-5, with TRBD2 identical over 10 bases. The germline CDR1 and CDR2 sequences are MDHEN and SYDVKM. V lost 8 bases, J lost 5 bases, and 8 bases stayed unmatched. This CDR3 contains 14 residues. CDR3 amino acids: CASVSGGILETQYF. The DNA of the CDR3 is TGTGCCAGCGTTAGCGGGGGGATTTTGGAGACCCAGTACTTC.

The chain uses TRBV5-1 and TRBJ1-2, with 7 nucleotides matching TRBD1. Germline CDR1 SGHRS, CDR2 YFSETQ. This CDR3 is 14 amino acids long. Germline trimming cut 5 bases from V and 4 bases from J; bases unmatched to any gene: 8. The CDR3 sequence: CASRGQAISYGYTF. CDR3 nucleotides: TGCGCCAGCAGAGGACAGGCGATCTCCTATGGCTACACCTTC.

The V call is TRBV7-2, the J call TRBJ1-5, with TRBD1 as a possible D gene (5 bases). V was pared by 1 base and J by 4 bases, with 11 bases between. Germline V lookup: CDR1 SGHTA, CDR2 FQGNSA. The CDR3 totals 15 residues. CDR3 region: CASSLGDGRNQPQHF. The DNA for the CDR3 is TGTGCCAGCAGCTTAGGGGACGGGAGGAATCAGCCCCAGCATTTT.

The rearrangement uses TRBV4-3 and TRBJ1-5; D unresolved. Germline CDR1 and CDR2: LGHNA and YSLEER. Trimming cost V 0 bases and J 0 bases, with 12 bases left between them. The CDR3 loop spans 17 amino acids. Written as DNA, the CDR3 is TGCGCCAGCAGCCAAGAATACGAGGTTTATAGCAATCAGCCCCAGCATTTT. This codes for CASSQEYEVYSNQPQHF.

The V and J genes are TRBV7-2 and TRBJ1-2; a weak D match, TRBD1 (6 bases). The CDR3 runs 16 residues. CDR1 and CDR2 from the germline V gene are SGHTA and FQGNSA. Deletions cut 5 bases from V and 2 bases from J, with 18 bases between. CDR3 coding DNA: TGTGCCAGCAGCCCGACGACTGGGACAAACAACTATGGCTACACCTTC. Amino acids: CASSPTTGTNNYGYTF.

The gene calls are TRBV5-1 and TRBJ1-4; no clear D gene. The CDR3 has 14 residues. Looked up from germline, CDR1 is SGHRS and CDR2 is YFSETQ. V lost 0 bases to trimming and J lost 5 bases, with 8 bases between them. Here the CDR3 DNA reads TGCGCCAGCAGCTTGGCGGGGTTCAATGAAAAACTGTTTTTT. Encoded protein: CASSLAGFNEKLFF.

This rearrangement joins TRBV29-1 to TRBJ2-1; tentatively, D is TRBD1 (6 bases). Per the germline V gene, CDR1 is SQVTM and CDR2 is ANQGSEA. This CDR3 spans 12 amino acids. V lost 0 bases to trimming and J lost 7 bases, with 7 bases between them. CDR3 sequence: CSVEETGNEQFF. CDR3 coding DNA: TGCAGCGTTGAAGAAACAGGGAATGAGCAGTTCTTC.

This clone occurred once. The chain recombines TRBV7-2 with TRBJ2-5; a weak D match, TRBD2 (6 bases). V dropped 1 base and J dropped 2 bases, with 11 bases sitting between them. The CDR3 has 15 amino acids. In germline, CDR1 is SGHTA, CDR2 FQGNSA. The CDR3 sequence is CASSLDFGRQETQYF. For the CDR3, the DNA is TGTGCCAGCAGCTTAGATTTTGGGAGGCAAGAGACCCAGTACTTC.

The chain employs TRBV27 and TRBJ2-3, with 8 bases aligning to TRBD2. With V trimmed by 1 base and J by 4 bases, 4 bases remained unmatched. The CDR3 is 15 residues long. Germline V gives CDR1 MNHEY, CDR2 SMNVEV (reference sequence). CDR3 residues: CASSLFRTSPDTQYF. The CDR3 DNA reads as TGTGCCAGCAGTTTATTTCGGACTAGCCCAGATACGCAGTATTTT.